This TCR beta chain comes out of a study of T cell responses to AZD1222 COVID-19 vaccine. Overall study context: Second-dose recipients at about 4 or about 12 weeks were treated as one pooled group.

Measured with immunoSEQ multiplex PCR; TCRdb has only the in-frame clones, and not every one. The table records roughly 78,000 clones, 65% to 85% of them present only once. In germline, CDR1 is MNHNS, CDR2 SASEGT. The CDR3 loop spans 15 amino acids. With 2 bases removed from V and 0 bases from J, the gap between germline ends came to 8 bases. Comment on this clone: Its antigen is as yet unknown.

The study's findings and limits: Among the donors, most were white British and more were female, and clonal diversity was possibly underestimated.

This material consisted of peripheral blood, taken on day 0 of AZD1222 vaccination. The receptor was derived from an adult in good health. The V gene is TRBV6-1, the J gene TRBJ2-1; no definite D call. In DNA form, the CDR3 reads TGTGCCAGCAGTGAAATTAGAAGCTCCTACAATGAGCAGTTCTTC. It codes for CASSEIRSSYNEQFF.